This is a list of T cell receptor beta chains from one sample in a study of cytomegalovirus exposure and HLA in healthy donors. This table comes from immunoSEQ multiplex PCR, and its TCRdb copy is limited to in-frame clones, with some not included. The sample records over 80,000 clones, approximately 79% being singletons. Sequenced: PBMCs. All receptors come from a female donor in good health and CMV-seronegative. Each CDR3 is given with its conserved first and last residue. Each record gives: CDR3 protein, V gene.

CDR3: CASSRGLAGGDEQYF
V: TRBV27

CDR3: CASGGDTGELFF
V: TRBV2

CDR3: CASSYGTDNTGELFF
V: TRBV6-5

CDR3: CASSAGQGFYNEQFF
V: TRBV5-1

CDR3: CASSELSLNQPQHF
V: TRBV6-1

CDR3: CASSLGGHEQYF
V: TRBV5-1

CDR3: CASTQSRGVEYF
V: TRBV6-5

CDR3: CATEGGGNTIYF
V: TRBV6-5

CDR3: CASSLPAGGNEQFF
V: TRBV27

CDR3: CSVEYGSSYEQYF
V: TRBV29-1

CDR3: CASSLMRENTEAFF
V: TRBV11-2

CDR3: CASSASISNQPQHF
V: TRBV2

CDR3: CSPRAVGGTGGGTGELFF
V: TRBV29-1

CDR3: CASSLEQVNSPLHF
V: TRBV7-6

CDR3: CSVGVGADYGYTF
V: TRBV29-1

CDR3: CASSSAAEQYF
V: TRBV7-2

CDR3: CASSLAGTGTDTQYF
V: TRBV5-4

CDR3: CAISPRDTQQYF
V: TRBV10-3

CDR3: CSVSPGTDSGNTIYF
V: TRBV29-1

CDR3: CATRTRQDSYGYTF
V: TRBV27

CDR3: CASSQGQFYGYTF
V: TRBV13

CDR3: CASSGQNTGELFF
V: TRBV2

CDR3: CAIRGQGGTGELFF
V: TRBV10-3

CDR3: CASRRQGANTEAFF
V: TRBV27

CDR3: CSGATGTGNEQFF
V: TRBV29-1

CDR3: CASSPTVRGNQPQHF
V: TRBV2

CDR3: CASSYSRNTEAFF
V: TRBV6-5

CDR3: CASSPRDSQKANYGYTF
V: TRBV27

CDR3: CASSLEAGQMNTEAFF
V: TRBV5-1

CDR3: CASSPQGDQPQHF
V: TRBV6-4

CDR3: CASSVFSNEQFF
V: TRBV6-1

CDR3: CASSMAQGIRYEQYF
V: TRBV19

CDR3: CASSIDLTEAFF
V: TRBV19

CDR3: CASSQDKRLENTDTQYF
V: TRBV4-1

CDR3: CASSQGLQLYEQYF
V: TRBV4-2

CDR3: CASSDRGLSQPQHF
V: TRBV6-1

CDR3: CAWSVDFSSYNEQFF
V: TRBV30

CDR3: CASSLGTSGPTDTQYF
V: TRBV5-1

CDR3: CASSTPQGLLDEQYF
V: TRBV28

CDR3: CASSLGVLGPNEQYF
V: TRBV5-1

CDR3: CASSIIDNTDTQYF
V: TRBV19

CDR3: CASSQGGNYGYTF
V: TRBV14

CDR3: CASSPQAWDRRGTEAFF
V: TRBV5-1

CDR3: CASRRTGNEQYF
V: TRBV27

CDR3: CASSSIRDRVEKLFF
V: TRBV6-6

CDR3: CASSGRGRGAFF
V: TRBV6-5

CDR3: CAISVSGWTGGNEQFF
V: TRBV10-3

CDR3: CATSRVPAGGNEQYF
V: TRBV15

CDR3: CSVAGGANYGYTF
V: TRBV29-1